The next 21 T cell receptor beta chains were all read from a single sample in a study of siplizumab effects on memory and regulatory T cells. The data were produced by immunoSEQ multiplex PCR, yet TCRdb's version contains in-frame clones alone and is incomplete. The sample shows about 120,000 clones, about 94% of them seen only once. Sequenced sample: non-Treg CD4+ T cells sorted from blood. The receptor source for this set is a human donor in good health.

Here the CDR3 reads CASSNPAPGTGPTGELFF. The CDR3 DNA reads TGCGCCAGCAGCAACCCTGCCCCAGGGACAGGGCCCACCGGGGAGCTGTTTTTT. The genes are TRBV23-1 and TRBJ2-2; the match to TRBD1 covers 9 bases. TRBV23-1 is reported as an ORF; its role is uncertain. Trimming took 6 bases from V and 4 from J; bases not matched to a gene: 15. The CDR3 contains 18 residues.

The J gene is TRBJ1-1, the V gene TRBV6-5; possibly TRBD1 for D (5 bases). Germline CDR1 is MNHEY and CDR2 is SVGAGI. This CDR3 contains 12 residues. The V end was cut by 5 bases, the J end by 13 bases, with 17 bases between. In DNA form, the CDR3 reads TGTGCCAGCAGTCCCCAGCTGGGGGTAGGTTTCTTT. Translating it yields CASSPQLGVGFF.

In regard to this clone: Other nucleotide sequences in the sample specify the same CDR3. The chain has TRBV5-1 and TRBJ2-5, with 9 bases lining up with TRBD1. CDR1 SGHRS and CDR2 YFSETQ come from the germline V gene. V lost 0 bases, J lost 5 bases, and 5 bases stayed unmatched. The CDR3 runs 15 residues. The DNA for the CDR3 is TGCGCCAGCAGCTTGGGCACAGGGACAGGGGAGACCCAGTACTTC. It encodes CASSLGTGTGETQYF.

The CDR3 here is CASSPETGLAGEQYF. The CDR3 bases are TGTGCCAGCAGCCCTGAAACAGGACTAGCGGGGGAGCAGTACTTC. The V gene is TRBV27, the J gene TRBJ2-7; 12 nucleotides match TRBD2. Trimming at V came to 6 bases and at J to 7 bases, leaving 10 bases not matched to a gene. The germline CDR1 and CDR2 sequences are MNHEY and SMNVEV (reference sequence). There are 15 residues in the CDR3.

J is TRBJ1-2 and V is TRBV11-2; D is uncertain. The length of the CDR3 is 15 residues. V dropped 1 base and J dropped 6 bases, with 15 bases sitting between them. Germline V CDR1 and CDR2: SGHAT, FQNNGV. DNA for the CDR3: TGTGCCAGCAGCTTAGGCATGAGGGCGATGGATGGCTACACCTTC. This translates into CASSLGMRAMDGYTF.

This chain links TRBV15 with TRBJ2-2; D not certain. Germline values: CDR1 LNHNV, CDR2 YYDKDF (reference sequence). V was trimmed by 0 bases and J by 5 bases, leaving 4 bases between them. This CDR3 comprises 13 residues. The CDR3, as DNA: TGTGCCACCAGCAGAGATTGGACCGGGGAGCTGTTTTTT. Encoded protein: CATSRDWTGELFF. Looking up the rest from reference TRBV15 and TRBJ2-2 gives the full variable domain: DAMVIQNPRYQVTQFGKPVTLSCSQTLNHNVMYWYQQKSSQAPKLLFHYYDKDFNNEADTPDNFQSRRPNTSFCFLDIRSPGLGDTAMYLCATSRDWTGELFFGEGSRLTVL.

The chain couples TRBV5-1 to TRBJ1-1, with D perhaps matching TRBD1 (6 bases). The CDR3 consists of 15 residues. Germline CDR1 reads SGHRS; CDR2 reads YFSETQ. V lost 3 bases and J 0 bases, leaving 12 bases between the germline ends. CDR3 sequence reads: CASSYLQGVNTEAFF. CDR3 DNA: TGCGCCAGCAGCTACTTACAGGGAGTGAACACTGAAGCTTTCTTT.

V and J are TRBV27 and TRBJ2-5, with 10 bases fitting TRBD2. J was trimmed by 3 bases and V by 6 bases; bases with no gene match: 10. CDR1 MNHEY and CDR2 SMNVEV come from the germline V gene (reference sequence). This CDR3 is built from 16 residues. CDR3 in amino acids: CASRLRTSGREETQYF. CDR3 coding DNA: TGTGCCAGCAGATTAAGGACTAGCGGAAGGGAAGAGACCCAGTACTTC.

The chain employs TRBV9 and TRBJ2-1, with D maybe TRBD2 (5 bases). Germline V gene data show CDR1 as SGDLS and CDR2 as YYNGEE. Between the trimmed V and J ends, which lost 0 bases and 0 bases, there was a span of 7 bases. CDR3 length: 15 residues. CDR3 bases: TGTGCCAGCAGCGTAGGACGGGGCTCCTACAATGAGCAGTTCTTC. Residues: CASSVGRGSYNEQFF.

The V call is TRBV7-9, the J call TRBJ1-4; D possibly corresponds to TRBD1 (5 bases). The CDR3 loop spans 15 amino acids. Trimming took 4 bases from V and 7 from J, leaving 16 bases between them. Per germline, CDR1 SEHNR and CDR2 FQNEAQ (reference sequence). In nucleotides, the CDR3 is TGTGCCAGCAGCTCCCAGGGTGGGTTTGTTGAAAAACTGTTTTTT. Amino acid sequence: CASSSQGGFVEKLFF.

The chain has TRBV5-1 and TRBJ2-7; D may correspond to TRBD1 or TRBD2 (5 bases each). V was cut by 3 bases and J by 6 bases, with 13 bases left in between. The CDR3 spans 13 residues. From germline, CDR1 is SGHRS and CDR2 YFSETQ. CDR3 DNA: TGCGCCAGCAGCTCCGAGGGGTTGGGCGAGCAGTACTTC. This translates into CASSSEGLGEQYF.

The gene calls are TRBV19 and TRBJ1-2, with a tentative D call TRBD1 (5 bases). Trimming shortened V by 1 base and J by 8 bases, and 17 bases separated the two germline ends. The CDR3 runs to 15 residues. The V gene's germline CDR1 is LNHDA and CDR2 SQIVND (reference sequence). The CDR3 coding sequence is TGTGCCAGTAGTATAGTAGCGACGGACACCGGGGGCTACACCTTC. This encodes CASSIVATDTGGYTF. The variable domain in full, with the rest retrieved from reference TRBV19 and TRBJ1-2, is DGGITQSPKYLFRKEGQNVTLSCEQNLNHDAMYWYRQDPGQGLRLIYYSQIVNDFQKGDIAEGYSVSREKKESFPLTVTSAQKNPTAFYLCASSIVATDTGGYTFGSGTRLTVV.

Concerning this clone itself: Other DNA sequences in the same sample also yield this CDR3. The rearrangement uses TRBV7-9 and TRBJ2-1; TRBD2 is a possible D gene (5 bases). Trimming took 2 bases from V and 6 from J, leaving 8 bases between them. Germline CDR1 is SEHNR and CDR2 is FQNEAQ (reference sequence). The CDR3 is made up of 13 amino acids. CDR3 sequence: CASSLPAGNEQFF. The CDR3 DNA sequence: TGTGCCAGCAGCTTACCCGCGGGCAATGAGCAGTTCTTC. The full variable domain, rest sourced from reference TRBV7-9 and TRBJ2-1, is DTGVSQNPRHKITKRGQNVTFRCDPISEHNRLYWYRQTLGQGPEFLTYFQNEAQLEKSRLLSDRFSAERPKGSFSTLEIQRTEQGDSAMYLCASSLPAGNEQFFGPGTRLTVL.

The CDR3 DNA is TGTGCCAGCAGCTTCGACAGAAGAAACACTGAAGCTTTCTTT. Amino acids: CASSFDRRNTEAFF. The gene calls are TRBV5-6 and TRBJ1-1; TRBD1 might be the D (5 bases). Germline V gene lookup returns CDR1 SGHDT and CDR2 YYEEEE. V was shortened by 2 bases and J by 2 bases, with 10 bases between the two germline ends. The CDR3 contains 14 residues.

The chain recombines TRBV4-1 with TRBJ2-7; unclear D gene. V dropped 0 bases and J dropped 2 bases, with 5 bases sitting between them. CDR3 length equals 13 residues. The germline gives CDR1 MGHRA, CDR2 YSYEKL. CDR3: CASSQDWPYEQYF. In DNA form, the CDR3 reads TGCGCCAGCAGCCAAGATTGGCCCTACGAGCAGTACTTC.

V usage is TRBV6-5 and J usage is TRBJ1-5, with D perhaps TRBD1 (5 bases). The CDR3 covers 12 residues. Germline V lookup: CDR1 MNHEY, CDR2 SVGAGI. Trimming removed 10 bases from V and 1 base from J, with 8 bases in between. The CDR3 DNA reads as TGTGCCACCAGGACAAGCAATCAGCCCCAGCATTTT. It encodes CATRTSNQPQHF.

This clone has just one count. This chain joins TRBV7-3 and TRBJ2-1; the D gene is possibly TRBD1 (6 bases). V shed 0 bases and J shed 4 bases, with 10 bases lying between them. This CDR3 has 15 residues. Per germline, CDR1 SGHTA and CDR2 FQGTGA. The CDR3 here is CASSLTSGAYNEQFF. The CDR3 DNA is TGTGCCAGCAGCTTAACATCAGGGGCGTACAATGAGCAGTTCTTC.

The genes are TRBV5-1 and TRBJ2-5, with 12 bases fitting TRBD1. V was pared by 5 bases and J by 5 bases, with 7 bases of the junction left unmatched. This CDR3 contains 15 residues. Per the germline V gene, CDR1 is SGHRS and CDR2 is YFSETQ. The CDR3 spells CASSSGQGAGETQYF. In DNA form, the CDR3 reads TGCGCCAGCAGTTCGGGACAGGGGGCTGGGGAGACCCAGTACTTC.

CDR3 loop: CASSRGRGLDEKLFF. As DNA, the CDR3 is TGTGCCAGTAGTCGGGGGCGGGGATTAGATGAAAAACTGTTTTTT. The V call is TRBV19, the J call TRBJ1-4; tentative D call: TRBD1 (6 bases). The V end lost 5 bases, the J end lost 6 bases, and 16 bases lay between the germline ends. Germline values: CDR1 LNHDA, CDR2 SQIVND (reference sequence). The CDR3 spans 15 residues. The full variable domain, its missing parts supplied by reference TRBV19 and TRBJ1-4, is DGGITQSPKYLFRKEGQNVTLSCEQNLNHDAMYWYRQDPGQGLRLIYYSQIVNDFQKGDIAEGYSVSREKKESFPLTVTSAQKNPTAFYLCASSRGRGLDEKLFFGSGTQLSVL.

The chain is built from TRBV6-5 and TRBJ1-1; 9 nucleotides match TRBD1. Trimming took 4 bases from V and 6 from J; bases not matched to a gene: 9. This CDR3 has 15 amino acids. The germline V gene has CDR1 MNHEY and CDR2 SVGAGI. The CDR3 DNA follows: TGTGCCAGCAGTTTACTCACAGGGGGCAGATCTGAAGCTTTCTTT. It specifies CASSLLTGGRSEAFF.

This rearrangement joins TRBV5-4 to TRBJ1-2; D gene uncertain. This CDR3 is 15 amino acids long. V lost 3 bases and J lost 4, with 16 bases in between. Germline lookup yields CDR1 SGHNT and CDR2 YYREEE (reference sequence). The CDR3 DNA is TGTGCCAGCAGCTCCTCCGAATCTGGCGTCTATGGCTACACCTTC. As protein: CASSSSESGVYGYTF.